This T cell receptor (beta chain) was obtained from a study of blood T cell repertoires in COVID-19. Clones were sequenced by immunoSEQ multiplex PCR, and TCRdb holds only the in-frame ones, with some missing. The table shows 250,000 or so clones, with about 86% occurring only once. Germline CDR1 ENHRY, CDR2 SYGVKD. This CDR3 spans 13 amino acids. Trimming cost V 5 bases and J 5 bases; bases outside gene matches: 3. This TCR derives from a man in his fifties who had recovered from COVID-19. Material for sequencing was PBMCs or T cells enriched from blood (not recorded which). The rearrangement joins TRBV10-3 to TRBJ2-1; 7 bases are shared with TRBD2. The chain's CDR3 is CAISWTRDNEQFF. The CDR3 DNA reads as TGTGCCATCAGTTGGACTAGGGACAATGAGCAGTTCTTC.